The following is a T cell receptor (beta chain) sequence with its context. These data come from a study of blood T cell repertoires in COVID-19. Study background: The study drew acute and convalescent COVID-19 samples from the United States, Italy and Spain. In each case, the material was cDNA or gDNA derived from T cells, B-cell-depleted T cells, or PBMCs.

Produced via immunoSEQ multiplex PCR; TCRdb's table is partial and in-frame only. Of some 150,000 clones listed, 84% were seen once; the top ten hold roughly 2.6%. Germline CDR1 reads SGHTS; CDR2 reads YDEGEE. The CDR3 length is 13 residues. V dropped 5 bases and J dropped 5; count of bases not matched to a gene: 3. The chain employs TRBV5-8 and TRBJ1-5; 8 bases align to TRBD1. Sequencing was carried out using peripheral blood. The sequence was obtained from a human donor with acute or convalescent COVID-19. The donor label of this sample is uncertain. The CDR3 DNA reads as TGTGCCAGCAGGTCGACAGGGGATCAGCCCCAGCATTTT. This sequence encodes CASRSTGDQPQHF.